This T cell receptor (beta chain) was recovered during a study of blood T cell repertoires in COVID-19. Looking at the study overall: The origin of the acute and convalescent COVID-19 samples was the United States, Italy and Spain. PBMCs, B-cell-depleted T cells, or T cells were the source of the cDNA or gDNA that made up the material.

This clone was picked up a small number of times. The V end was cut by 1 base, the J end by 0 bases, with 12 bases between. Germline CDR1 reads SGHRS; CDR2 reads YFSETQ. This CDR3 spans 16 amino acids. Under the authors' procedure: Nucleated cell counts were estimated from reference gene primer amplification. Clones were sequenced by immunoSEQ multiplex PCR, and TCRdb holds only the in-frame ones, with some missing. The V and J calls and the clone size are those of that table, but D and trimming were determined from the DNA. Here the sample spans around 88,000 clones, over 70% being singletons. The TCR was taken from a woman of 80 years or more with acute or convalescent COVID-19. The specimen was peripheral blood. The chain joins TRBV5-1 to TRBJ2-3, with D perhaps TRBD1 (6 bases). The CDR3 is CASSLRGTSSTDTQYF. The CDR3 bases are TGCGCCAGCAGCTTGCGTGGGACATCTAGCACAGATACGCAGTATTTT. The whole variable domain, filled in from reference TRBV5-1 and TRBJ2-3, reads KAGVTQTPRYLIKTRGQQVTLSCSPISGHRSVSWYQQTPGQGLQFLFEYFSETQRNKGNFPGRFSGRQFSNSRSEMNVSTLELGDSALYLCASSLRGTSSTDTQYFGPGTRLTVL.